Below, one T cell receptor (beta chain) is given with its context. Its antigen is undetermined. The V end lost 2 bases, the J end lost 6 bases, and 10 bases lay between the germline ends. The CDR3 extends over 13 amino acids. Germline lookup yields CDR1 MDHEN and CDR2 SYDVKM. Only in-frame clones appear in the TCRdb table, and some are missing; sequencing was by immunoSEQ multiplex PCR. The sample includes fewer than 120,000 clones, approximately 90% of them seen just once. This sample stems from a study of T cell responses to AZD1222 COVID-19 vaccine. Broader study findings: White British people made up most donors, females outnumbered males, and clonal diversity was possibly underestimated. Scientists sampled the repertoires only once the peak T cell response had passed.

The chain employs TRBV28 and TRBJ1-1, with D unresolved. The source was peripheral blood, collected on day 0 of AZD1222 vaccination. This clonotype was sampled from an adult in good health. The CDR3 region has the DNA TGTGCCAGCAGTTTAAATATCCGGGCTGAAGCTTTCTTT. This translates into CASSLNIRAEAFF.